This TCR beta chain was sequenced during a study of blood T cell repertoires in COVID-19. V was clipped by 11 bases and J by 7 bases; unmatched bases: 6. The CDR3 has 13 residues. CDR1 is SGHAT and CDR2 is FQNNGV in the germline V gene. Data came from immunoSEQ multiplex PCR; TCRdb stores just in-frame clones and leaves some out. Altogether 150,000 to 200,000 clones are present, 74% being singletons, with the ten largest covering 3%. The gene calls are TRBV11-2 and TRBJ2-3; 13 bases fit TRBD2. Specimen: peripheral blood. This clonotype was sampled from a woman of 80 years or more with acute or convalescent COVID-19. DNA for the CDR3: TGTGCCGGGGGACTAGCGGGAATCCATACGCAGTATTTT. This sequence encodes CAGGLAGIHTQYF.